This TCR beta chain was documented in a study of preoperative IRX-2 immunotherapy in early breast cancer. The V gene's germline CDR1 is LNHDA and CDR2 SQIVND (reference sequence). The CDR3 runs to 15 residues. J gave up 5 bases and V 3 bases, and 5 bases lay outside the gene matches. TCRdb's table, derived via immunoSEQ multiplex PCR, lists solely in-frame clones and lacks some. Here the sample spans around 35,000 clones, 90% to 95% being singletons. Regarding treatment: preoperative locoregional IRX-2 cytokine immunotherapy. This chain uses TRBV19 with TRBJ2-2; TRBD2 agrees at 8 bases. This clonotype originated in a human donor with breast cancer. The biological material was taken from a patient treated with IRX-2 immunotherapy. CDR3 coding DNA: TGTGCCAGTAGTATCCACGGGAGGGGGACCGGGGAGCTGTTTTTT. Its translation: CASSIHGRGTGELFF.